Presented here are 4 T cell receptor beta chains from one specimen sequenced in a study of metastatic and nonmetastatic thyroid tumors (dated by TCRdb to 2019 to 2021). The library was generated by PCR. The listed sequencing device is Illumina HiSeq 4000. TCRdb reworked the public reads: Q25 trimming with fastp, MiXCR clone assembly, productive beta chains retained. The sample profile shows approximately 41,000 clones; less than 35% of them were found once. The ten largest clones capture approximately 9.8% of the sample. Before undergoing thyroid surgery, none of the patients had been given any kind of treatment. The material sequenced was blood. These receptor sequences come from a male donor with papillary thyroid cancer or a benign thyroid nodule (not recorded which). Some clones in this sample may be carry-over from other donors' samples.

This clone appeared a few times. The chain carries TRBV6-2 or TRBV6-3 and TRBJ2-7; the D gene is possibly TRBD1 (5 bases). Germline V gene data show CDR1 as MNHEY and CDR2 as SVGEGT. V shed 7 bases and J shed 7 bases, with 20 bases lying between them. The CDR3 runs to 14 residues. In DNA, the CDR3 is TGTGCCAGCAAATCCAAAAATTTCGACAGAGAGCAGTACTTC. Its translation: CASKSKNFDREQYF.

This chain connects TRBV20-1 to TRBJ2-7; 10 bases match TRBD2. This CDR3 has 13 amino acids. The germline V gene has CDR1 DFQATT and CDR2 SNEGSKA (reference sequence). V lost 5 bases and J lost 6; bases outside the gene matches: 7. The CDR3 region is CSARLAGVLEQYF. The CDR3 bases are TGCAGTGCTCGGCTAGCGGGAGTTCTCGAGCAGTACTTC.

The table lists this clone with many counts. CDR3 region: CASSYGSAGTQYF. CDR3 in DNA: TGTGCCAGCAGTTACGGTAGCGCCGGTACGCAGTATTTT. The genes are TRBV6-6 and TRBJ2-3, with D perhaps matching TRBD2 (5 bases). Germline V gene sequence: CDR1 MNHNY, CDR2 SVGAGI (reference sequence). This CDR3 is built from 13 residues. The V and J ends lost 2 bases and 8 bases respectively, with 11 bases between them.

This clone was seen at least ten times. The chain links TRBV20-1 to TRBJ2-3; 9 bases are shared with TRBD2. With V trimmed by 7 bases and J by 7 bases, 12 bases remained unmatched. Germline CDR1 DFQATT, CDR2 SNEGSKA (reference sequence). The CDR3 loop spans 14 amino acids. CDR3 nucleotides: TGCAGTGGCCTGGGCGGGAGGGCCTTATATACGCAGTATTTT. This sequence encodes CSGLGGRALYTQYF.